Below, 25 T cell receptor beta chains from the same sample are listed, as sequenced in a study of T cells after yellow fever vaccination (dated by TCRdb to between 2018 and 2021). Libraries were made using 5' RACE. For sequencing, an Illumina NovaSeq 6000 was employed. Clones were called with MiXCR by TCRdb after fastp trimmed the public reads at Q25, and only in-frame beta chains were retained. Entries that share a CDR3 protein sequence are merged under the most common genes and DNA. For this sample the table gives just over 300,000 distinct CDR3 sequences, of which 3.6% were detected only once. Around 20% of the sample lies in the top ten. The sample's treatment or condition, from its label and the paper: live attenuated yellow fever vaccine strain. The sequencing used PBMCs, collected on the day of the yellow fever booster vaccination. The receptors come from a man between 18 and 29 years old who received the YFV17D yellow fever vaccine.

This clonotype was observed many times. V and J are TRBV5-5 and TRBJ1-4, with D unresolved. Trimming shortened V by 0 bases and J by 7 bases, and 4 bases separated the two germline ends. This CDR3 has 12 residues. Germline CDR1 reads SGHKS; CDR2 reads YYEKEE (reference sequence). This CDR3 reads CASSLGGEKLFF. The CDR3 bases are TGTGCCAGCAGCTTGGGGGGTGAAAAACTGTTTTTT. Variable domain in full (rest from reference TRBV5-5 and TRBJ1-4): DAGVTQSPTHLIKTRGQQVTLRCSPISGHKSVSWYQQVLGQGPQFIFQYYEKEERGRGNFPDRFSARQFPNYSSELNVNALLLGDSALYLCASSLGGEKLFFGSGTQLSVL.

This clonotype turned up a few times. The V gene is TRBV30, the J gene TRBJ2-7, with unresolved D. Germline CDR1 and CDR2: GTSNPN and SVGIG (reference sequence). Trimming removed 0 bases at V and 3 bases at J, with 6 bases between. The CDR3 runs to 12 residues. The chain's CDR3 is CAWSVVGYEQYF. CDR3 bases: TGTGCCTGGAGTGTTGTCGGCTACGAGCAGTACTTC.

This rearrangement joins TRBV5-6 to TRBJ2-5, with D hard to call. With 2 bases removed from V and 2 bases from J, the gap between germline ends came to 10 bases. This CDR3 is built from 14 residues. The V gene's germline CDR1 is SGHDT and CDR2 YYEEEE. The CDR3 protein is CASSFGVAQETQYF. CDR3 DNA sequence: TGTGCCAGCAGCTTTGGAGTGGCGCAAGAGACCCAGTACTTC.

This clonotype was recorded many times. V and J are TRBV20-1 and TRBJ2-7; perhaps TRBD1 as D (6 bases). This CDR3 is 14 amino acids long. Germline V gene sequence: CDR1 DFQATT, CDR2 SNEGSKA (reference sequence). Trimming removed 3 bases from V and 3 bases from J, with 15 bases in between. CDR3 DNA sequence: TGCAGTGCTAGGGATACCGGGACAAGCTACGAGCAGTACGTC. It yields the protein CSARDTGTSYEQYV.

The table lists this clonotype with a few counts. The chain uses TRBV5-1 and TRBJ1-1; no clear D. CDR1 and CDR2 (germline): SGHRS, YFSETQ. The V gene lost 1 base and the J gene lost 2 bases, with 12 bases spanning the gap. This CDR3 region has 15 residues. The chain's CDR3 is CASSLSRPTNTEAFF. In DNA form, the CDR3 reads TGCGCCAGCAGCTTGTCGAGGCCAACAAACACTGAAGCTTTCTTT.

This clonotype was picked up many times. CDR3 residues: CASNPTPGTRESDTQYF. CDR3 bases: TGTGCCAGCAATCCGACACCCGGGACTAGGGAATCGGATACGCAGTATTTT. The chain combines TRBV6-5 with TRBJ2-3; 8 bases match TRBD2. Per germline, CDR1 MNHEY and CDR2 SVGAGI. The V gene end was trimmed by 7 bases and the J gene end by 6 bases; junction bases not matched to a gene: 18. This CDR3 region has 17 residues.

The CDR3 here is CATSRVRQGSYNSPLHF. CDR3 coding DNA: TGTGCCACCAGCAGAGTTCGACAGGGATCCTATAATTCACCCCTCCACTTT. The chain uses TRBV15 and TRBJ1-6, with 7 bases that match TRBD1. Looked up from germline, CDR1 is LNHNV and CDR2 is YYDKDF (reference sequence). V dropped 1 base and J dropped 1; count of bases not matched to a gene: 4. This CDR3 is 17 amino acids long. Using reference TRBV15 and TRBJ1-6 for the parts outside the CDR3, the full variable domain is DAMVIQNPRYQVTQFGKPVTLSCSQTLNHNVMYWYQQKSSQAPKLLFHYYDKDFNNEADTPDNFQSRRPNTSFCFLDIRSPGLGDTAMYLCATSRVRQGSYNSPLHFGNGTRLTVT.

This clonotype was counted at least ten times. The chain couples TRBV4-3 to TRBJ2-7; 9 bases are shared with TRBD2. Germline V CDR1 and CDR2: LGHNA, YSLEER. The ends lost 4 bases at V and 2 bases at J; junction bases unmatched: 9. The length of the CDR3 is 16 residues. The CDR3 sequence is CASSPSLASGAYEQYF. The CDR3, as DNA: TGCGCCAGCAGCCCCTCGCTTGCTAGCGGGGCCTACGAGCAGTACTTC.

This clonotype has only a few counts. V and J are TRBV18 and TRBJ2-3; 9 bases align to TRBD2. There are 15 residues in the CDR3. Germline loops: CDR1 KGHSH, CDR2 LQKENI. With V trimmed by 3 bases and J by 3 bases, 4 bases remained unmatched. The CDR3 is CASSPPGLATDTQYF. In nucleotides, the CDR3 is TGTGCCAGCTCACCGCCGGGACTAGCAACAGATACGCAGTATTTT. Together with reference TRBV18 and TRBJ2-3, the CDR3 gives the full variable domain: NAGVMQNPRHLVRRRGQEARLRCSPMKGHSHVYWYRQLPEEGLKFMVYLQKENIIDESGMPKERFSAEFPKEGPSILRIQQVVRGDSAAYFCASSPPGLATDTQYFGPGTRLTVL.

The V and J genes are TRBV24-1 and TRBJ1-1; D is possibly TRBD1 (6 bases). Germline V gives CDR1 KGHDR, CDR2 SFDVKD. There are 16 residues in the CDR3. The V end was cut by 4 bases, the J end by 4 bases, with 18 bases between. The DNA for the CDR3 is TGTGCCACCAGTGACACAGGGAAGGCGTCGTTCACTGAAGCTTTCTTT. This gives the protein CATSDTGKASFTEAFF.

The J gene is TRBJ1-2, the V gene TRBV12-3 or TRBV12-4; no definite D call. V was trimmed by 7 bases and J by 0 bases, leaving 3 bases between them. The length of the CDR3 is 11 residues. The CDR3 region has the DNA TGTGCCAGCACCTCTAACTATGGCTACACCTTC. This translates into CASTSNYGYTF.

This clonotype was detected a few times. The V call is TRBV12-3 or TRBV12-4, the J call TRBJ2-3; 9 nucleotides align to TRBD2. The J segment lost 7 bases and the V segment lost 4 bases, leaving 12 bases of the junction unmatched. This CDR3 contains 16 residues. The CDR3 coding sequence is TGTGCCAGCAGTTCCGTGAGCGGGGGGTCCGGGCATACGCAGTATTTT. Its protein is CASSSVSGGSGHTQYF.

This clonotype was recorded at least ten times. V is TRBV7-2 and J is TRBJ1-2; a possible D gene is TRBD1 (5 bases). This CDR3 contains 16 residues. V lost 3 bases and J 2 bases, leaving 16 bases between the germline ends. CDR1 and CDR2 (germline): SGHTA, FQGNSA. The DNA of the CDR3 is TGTGCCAGCAGCTTTCTATCCGGGGCGTTAAACTATGGCTACACCTTC. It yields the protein CASSFLSGALNYGYTF. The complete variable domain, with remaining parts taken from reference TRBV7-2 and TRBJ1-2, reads GAGVSQSPSNKVTEKGKDVELRCDPISGHTALYWYRQSLGQGLEFLIYFQGNSAPDKSGLPSDRFSAERTGGSVSTLTIQRTQQEDSAVYLCASSFLSGALNYGYTFGSGTRLTVV.

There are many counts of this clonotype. The CDR3 protein is CASSSPGDGNTEAFF. The CDR3 DNA follows: TGTGCCAGCAGCTCGCCAGGGGATGGAAACACTGAAGCTTTCTTT. This chain uses TRBV7-6 with TRBJ1-1, with a possible D match to TRBD1 (6 bases). This CDR3 has 15 amino acids. Germline assignment: CDR1 SGHVS and CDR2 FNYEAQ. Trimming left V 4 bases short and J 2 bases short, with 14 bases between.

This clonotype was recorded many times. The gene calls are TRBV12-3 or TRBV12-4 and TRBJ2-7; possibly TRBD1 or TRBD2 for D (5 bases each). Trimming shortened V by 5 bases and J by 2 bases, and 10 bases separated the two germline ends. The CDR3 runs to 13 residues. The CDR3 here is CASSRDGAYEQYF. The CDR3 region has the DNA TGTGCCAGCAGTCGGGACGGGGCCTACGAGCAGTACTTC.

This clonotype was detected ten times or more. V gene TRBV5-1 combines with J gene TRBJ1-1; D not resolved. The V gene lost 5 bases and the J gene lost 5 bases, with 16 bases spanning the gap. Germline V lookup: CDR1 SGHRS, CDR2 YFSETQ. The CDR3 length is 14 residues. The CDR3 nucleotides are TGCGCCAGCAGGCCCGGGTATCGGATAACTGAAGCTTTCTTT. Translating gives CASRPGYRITEAFF.

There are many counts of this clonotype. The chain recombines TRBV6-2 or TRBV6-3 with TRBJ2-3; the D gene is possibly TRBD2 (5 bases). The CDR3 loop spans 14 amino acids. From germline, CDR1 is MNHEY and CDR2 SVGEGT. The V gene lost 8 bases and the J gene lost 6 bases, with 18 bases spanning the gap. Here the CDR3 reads CASLARTTRDTQYF. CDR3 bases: TGTGCCAGCCTGGCGCGCACTACTAGGGATACGCAGTATTTT.

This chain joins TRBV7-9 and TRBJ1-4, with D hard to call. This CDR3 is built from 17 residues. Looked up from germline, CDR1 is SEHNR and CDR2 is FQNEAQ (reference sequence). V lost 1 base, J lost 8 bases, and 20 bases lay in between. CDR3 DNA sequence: TGTGCCAGCAGCTTAGTTGGTTCGCGGGGAGACAAGGAAAAACTGTTTTTT. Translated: CASSLVGSRGDKEKLFF.

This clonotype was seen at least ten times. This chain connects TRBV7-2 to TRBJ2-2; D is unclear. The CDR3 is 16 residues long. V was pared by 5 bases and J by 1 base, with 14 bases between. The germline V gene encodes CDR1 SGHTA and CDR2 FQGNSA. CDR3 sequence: CASSPNLHQNTGELFF. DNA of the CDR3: TGTGCCAGCAGCCCAAACCTACACCAGAACACCGGGGAGCTGTTTTTT.

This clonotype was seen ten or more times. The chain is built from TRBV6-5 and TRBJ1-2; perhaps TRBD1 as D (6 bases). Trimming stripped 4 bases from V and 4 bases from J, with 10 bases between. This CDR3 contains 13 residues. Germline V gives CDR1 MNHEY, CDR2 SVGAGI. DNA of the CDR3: TGTGCCAGCAGTTCCTACAGGGCCTATGGCTACACCTTC. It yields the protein CASSSYRAYGYTF.

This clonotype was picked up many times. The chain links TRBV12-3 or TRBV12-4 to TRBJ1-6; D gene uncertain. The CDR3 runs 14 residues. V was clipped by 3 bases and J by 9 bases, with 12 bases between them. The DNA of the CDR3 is TGTGCCAGCAGTTTTGTGGCCCGGGGTTCACCCCTCCACTTT. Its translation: CASSFVARGSPLHF.

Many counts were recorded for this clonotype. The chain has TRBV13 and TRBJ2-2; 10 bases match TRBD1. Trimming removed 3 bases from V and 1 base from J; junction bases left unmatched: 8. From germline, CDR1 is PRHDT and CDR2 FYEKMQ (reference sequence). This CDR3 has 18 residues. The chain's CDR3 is CASSFLPGQGLNTGELFF. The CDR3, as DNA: TGTGCCAGCAGCTTTCTACCGGGACAGGGGTTGAACACCGGGGAGCTGTTTTTT.

CDR3 protein: CASSTPLAGGSTDTQYF. Here the CDR3 DNA reads TGTGCCAGCAGCACCCCATTAGCGGGGGGCTCCACAGATACGCAGTATTTT. The genes are TRBV7-6 and TRBJ2-3; 10 bases match TRBD2. The CDR3 runs 17 residues. V was clipped by 5 bases and J by 2 bases; unmatched bases: 10. The germline CDR1 and CDR2 sequences are SGHVS and FNYEAQ.

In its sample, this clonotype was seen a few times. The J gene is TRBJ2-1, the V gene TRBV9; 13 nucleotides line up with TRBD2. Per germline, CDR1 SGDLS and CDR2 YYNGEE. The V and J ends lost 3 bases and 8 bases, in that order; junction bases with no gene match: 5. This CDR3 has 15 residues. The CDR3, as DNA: TGTGCCAGCAGCGCTGGACTAGCGGGGGAAGATGAGCAGTTCTTC. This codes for CASSAGLAGEDEQFF. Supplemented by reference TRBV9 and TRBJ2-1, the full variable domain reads DSGVTQTPKHLITATGQRVTLRCSPRSGDLSVYWYQQSLDQGLQFLIQYYNGEERAKGNILERFSAQQFPDLHSELNLSSLELGDSALYFCASSAGLAGEDEQFFGPGTRLTVL.

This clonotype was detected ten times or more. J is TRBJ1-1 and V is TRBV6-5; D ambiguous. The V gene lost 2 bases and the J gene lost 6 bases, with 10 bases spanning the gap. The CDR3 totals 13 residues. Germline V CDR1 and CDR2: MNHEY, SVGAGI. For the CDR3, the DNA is TGTGCCAGCAGTTACCCCGGGCGCGCTGAAGCTTTCTTT. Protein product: CASSYPGRAEAFF.